The entry below gives a single T cell receptor (beta chain) sequence along with its context. This sample was included in a study of cytomegalovirus exposure and HLA in healthy donors. The CDR3 loop spans 17 amino acids. The V gene's germline CDR1 is LGHNA and CDR2 YSLEER. Trimming cost V 2 bases and J 4 bases, with 20 bases left between them. The PCR contained 60 Vbeta and 13 Jbeta primers. Here immunoSEQ multiplex PCR was the method, and the copy in TCRdb shows in-frame clones only, minus some. Counted here are about 210,000 clones, about 79% occurring once; the ten biggest clones make up 1.8%. The chain uses TRBV4-3 and TRBJ1-2; D perhaps matches TRBD1 (5 bases). The receptor was derived from a male donor in good health and CMV-seronegative. The source material was PBMCs. CDR3: CASSQNWKAEGLYGYTF. The CDR3 DNA follows: TGCGCCAGCAGCCAAAATTGGAAGGCGGAGGGACTCTATGGCTACACCTTC.